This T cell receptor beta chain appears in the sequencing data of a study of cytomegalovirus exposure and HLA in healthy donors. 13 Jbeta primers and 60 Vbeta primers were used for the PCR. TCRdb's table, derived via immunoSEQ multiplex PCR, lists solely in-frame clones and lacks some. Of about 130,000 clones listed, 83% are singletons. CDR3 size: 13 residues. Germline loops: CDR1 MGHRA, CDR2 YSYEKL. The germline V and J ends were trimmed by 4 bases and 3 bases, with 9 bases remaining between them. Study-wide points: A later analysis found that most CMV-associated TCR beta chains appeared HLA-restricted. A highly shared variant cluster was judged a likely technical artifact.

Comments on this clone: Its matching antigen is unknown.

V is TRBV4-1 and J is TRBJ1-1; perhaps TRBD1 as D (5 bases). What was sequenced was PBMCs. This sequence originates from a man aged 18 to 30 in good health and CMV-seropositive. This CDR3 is CASSREGHTEAFF. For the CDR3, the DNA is TGCGCCAGCAGCCGAGAGGGGCACACTGAAGCTTTCTTT.